Listed here are 25 T cell receptor beta chains from one sample, sequenced in a study of identical twins. TCRdb re-derived calls from the 5' RACE reads in MiXCR, one entry per CDR3 protein. The table has 1.5 million or so distinct CDR3 sequences, 32% seen once. The sequenced material came from cord blood. These receptors all come from a newborn girl in good health.

The chain carries TRBV29-1 and TRBJ1-3; D is unresolved. Per germline, CDR1 SQVTM and CDR2 ANQGSEA. The CDR3 spans 12 residues. V lost 4 bases, J lost 7 bases, and 11 bases lay in between. The CDR3 coding sequence is TGCAGCGTTGTATCCGAGGAGAACACCATATATTTT. It translates to CSVVSEENTIYF. The complete variable domain, with remaining parts taken from reference TRBV29-1 and TRBJ1-3, reads SAVISQKPSRDICQRGTSLTIQCQVDSQVTMMFWYRQQPGQSLTLIATANQGSEATYESGFVIDKFPISRPNLTFSTLTVSNMSPEDSSIYLCSVVSEENTIYFGEGSWLTVV.

This clonotype was counted only a few times. The chain employs TRBV12-3 or TRBV12-4 and TRBJ1-1, with TRBD1 as a possible D gene (5 bases). Trimming pared 5 bases from V and 8 bases from J, leaving 15 bases between. This CDR3 is built from 13 residues. The CDR3 loop reads CASSGPGLREAFF. Here the CDR3 DNA reads TGTGCCAGCAGTGGACCGGGGCTCCGAGAAGCTTTCTTT.

This clonotype has just a few counts. J is TRBJ2-7 and V is TRBV6-5, with D possibly being TRBD2 (5 bases). Trimming removed 4 bases at V and 2 bases at J, with 15 bases between. The CDR3 totals 15 residues. Per the germline V gene, CDR1 is MNHEY and CDR2 is SVGAGI. The DNA of the CDR3 is TGTGCCAGCAGTTTGGACGCGGACTCTACCTACGAGCAGTACTTC. Its protein is CASSLDADSTYEQYF.

CDR3 sequence (DNA): TGTGCCAGCAGCTTAGTATCGGGACTAGCGGCCTCGAGGGCCTACGAGCAGTACTTC. Its protein is CASSLVSGLAASRAYEQYF. J is TRBJ2-7 and V is TRBV7-2, with TRBD2 identical over 11 bases. The J segment lost 2 bases and the V segment lost 1 base, leaving 13 bases of the junction unmatched. Germline V gene lookup returns CDR1 SGHTA and CDR2 FQGNSA. The CDR3 runs to 19 residues.

The chain carries TRBV13 and TRBJ2-5; 13 nucleotides match TRBD2. Germline V CDR1 and CDR2: PRHDT, FYEKMQ (reference sequence). Trimming at V came to 6 bases and at J to 5 bases, leaving 9 bases not matched to a gene. The CDR3 is 16 residues long. The CDR3 DNA is TGTGCCAGCAGTTGGACTAGCGGGAGACTTTGGGAGACCCAGTACTTC. Its translation: CASSWTSGRLWETQYF.

This clonotype was seen only a few times. This rearrangement joins TRBV20-1 to TRBJ2-1; tentative D call: TRBD2 (5 bases). V gave up 1 base and J gave up 8 bases, with 15 bases separating them. CDR1 and CDR2 from the germline V gene are DFQATT and SNEGSKA (reference sequence). The CDR3 spans 14 residues. CDR3 amino acids: CSARARGFFYEQFF. In nucleotides, the CDR3 is TGCAGTGCTAGAGCTCGAGGGTTTTTTTATGAGCAGTTCTTC.

The chain carries TRBV27 and TRBJ1-6; 7 bases map to TRBD1. Germline V lookup: CDR1 MNHEY, CDR2 SMNVEV (reference sequence). Trimming at V came to 3 bases and at J to 10 bases, leaving 6 bases not matched to a gene. The CDR3 length is 14 residues. The CDR3 DNA reads as TGTGCCAGCAGTTTCGACCACAGGGGCTCACCCCTCCACTTT. Encoded protein: CASSFDHRGSPLHF.

The chain combines TRBV7-2 with TRBJ2-1, with TRBD2 matching 8 bases. V lost 2 bases to trimming and J lost 0 bases; unmatched junction nucleotides: 12. CDR1 is SGHTA and CDR2 is FQGNSA in the germline V gene. This CDR3 is 19 amino acids long. The CDR3 is CASSLLAWRGATSYNEQFF. CDR3 DNA: TGTGCCAGCAGCTTATTAGCTTGGCGGGGGGCAACCTCCTACAATGAGCAGTTCTTC. Together with reference TRBV7-2 and TRBJ2-1, the CDR3 gives the full variable domain: GAGVSQSPSNKVTEKGKDVELRCDPISGHTALYWYRQSLGQGLEFLIYFQGNSAPDKSGLPSDRFSAERTGGSVSTLTIQRTQQEDSAVYLCASSLLAWRGATSYNEQFFGPGTRLTVL.

This clonotype has only a few counts. The chain uses TRBV29-1 and TRBJ2-7; perhaps TRBD2 as D (5 bases). The CDR3 has 15 amino acids. Looked up from germline, CDR1 is SQVTM and CDR2 is ANQGSEA. V lost 5 bases and J 4 bases, leaving 21 bases between the germline ends. The CDR3 here is CSVHGLGRRGYEQYF. CDR3 coding DNA: TGCAGCGTTCACGGACTGGGCAGGAGAGGATACGAGCAGTACTTC.

V and J are TRBV28 and TRBJ1-2; D gene ambiguous. Trimming left V 1 base short and J 7 bases short, with 13 bases between. The CDR3 has 14 amino acids. The germline V gene encodes CDR1 MDHEN and CDR2 SYDVKM. CDR3 bases: TGTGCCAGCAGTTTATCGCGGCGCCTCTGTGGCTACACCTTC. Its protein is CASSLSRRLCGYTF.

This clonotype was recorded a few times. This chain joins TRBV5-1 and TRBJ2-1; TRBD1 or TRBD2 may be the D gene (5 bases each). The CDR3 is 16 amino acids. V dropped 4 bases and J dropped 4 bases, with 18 bases sitting between them. Germline V CDR1 and CDR2: SGHRS, YFSETQ. CDR3 region: CASSPPGGTHYNEQFF. The CDR3 nucleotides are TGCGCCAGCAGCCCCCCGGGTGGGACCCATTACAATGAGCAGTTCTTC.

The V call is TRBV12-3 or TRBV12-4, the J call TRBJ2-7; TRBD1 aligns across 7 bases. CDR3 length: 16 residues. The trim removed 6 bases at V and 6 bases at J, leaving 17 bases unmatched. CDR3 residues: CASSYRPGQLTTEQYF. CDR3 coding DNA: TGTGCCAGCAGCTATCGCCCGGGACAGCTAACGACCGAGCAGTACTTC.

There are a few counts of this clonotype. The J gene is TRBJ1-6, the V gene TRBV20-1; the D is unclear. This CDR3 is 13 amino acids long. With 6 bases removed from V and 8 bases from J, the gap between germline ends came to 14 bases. CDR1 and CDR2 (germline): DFQATT, SNEGSKA (reference sequence). The CDR3 region is CSASSADYSPLHF. Here the CDR3 DNA reads TGCAGTGCCTCCTCGGCCGACTATTCACCCCTCCACTTT.

A word on this clonotype: A read error may account for a junction end that differs from germline. V is TRBV6-5 and J is TRBJ2-7; D might be TRBD2 (6 bases). The germline gives CDR1 MNHEY, CDR2 SVGAGI. CDR3 length: 14 amino acids. The CDR3 nucleotides are TGTGCCGGCAGGTCTAGGCGGGGTTCCTACGAGCAGTACTTC. This sequence encodes CAGRSRRGSYEQYF.

This clonotype was counted only a few times. V gene TRBV4-1 combines with J gene TRBJ1-2; D call uncertain. CDR3 size: 14 residues. Germline assignment: CDR1 MGHRA and CDR2 YSYEKL. Trimming took off 1 base at V and 2 bases at J, with 8 bases between the two ends. The chain's CDR3 is CASSQAPINYGYTF. As DNA, the CDR3 is TGCGCCAGCAGCCAAGCCCCAATCAACTATGGCTACACCTTC.

In regard to this clonotype: Without the conserved terminal phenylalanine or tryptophan, this CDR3 likely stems from a read error. The chain employs TRBV5-1 and TRBJ2-6, with 7 bases lining up with TRBD1. The CDR3 contains 15 residues. Trimming cost V 5 bases and J 6 bases; bases outside gene matches: 8. Germline V gives CDR1 SGHRS, CDR2 YFSETQ. The CDR3 sequence is CASSSTGAMANVLTY. The CDR3 DNA follows: TGCGCCAGCAGTTCAACAGGGGCGATGGCCAACGTCCTGACTTAC.

CDR3 loop: CSAAWLLAGGWNEQFF. CDR3 DNA: TGCAGTGCCGCGTGGCTACTAGCGGGAGGGTGGAATGAGCAGTTCTTC. The J gene is TRBJ2-1, the V gene TRBV20-1; 13 bases match TRBD2. V trimming: 6 bases; J trimming: 7 bases; junction bases outside the gene matches: 12. This CDR3 is 16 amino acids long. Germline assignment: CDR1 DFQATT and CDR2 SNEGSKA (reference sequence).

This clonotype was found a few times. This chain links TRBV12-3 or TRBV12-4 with TRBJ2-1, with no clear D. The CDR3 loop spans 14 amino acids. Trimming removed 7 bases at V and 1 base at J, with 11 bases between. CDR3 sequence reads: CASILEYSYNEQFF. The CDR3 coding sequence is TGTGCCAGCATCTTGGAGTATTCCTACAATGAGCAGTTCTTC.

This clonotype was observed a handful of times. The rearrangement joins TRBV6-2 or TRBV6-3 to TRBJ2-3, with 7 positions matching TRBD2. Trimming removed 5 bases from V and 2 bases from J; junction bases left unmatched: 7. The CDR3 runs 15 residues. Germline V gives CDR1 MNHEY, CDR2 SVGEGT. The CDR3 region is CASSRLAQHTDTQYF. CDR3 DNA sequence: TGTGCCAGCAGTCGACTAGCCCAGCACACAGATACGCAGTATTTT.

The CDR3 DNA follows: TGTGCCAGCGGCCGGGACAGAGCCTACGAGCAGTACTTC. Amino acids: CASGRDRAYEQYF. V usage is TRBV6-1 and J usage is TRBJ2-4; 7 bases agree with TRBD1. TRBJ2-7 matches the DNA end more closely, so the J call is doubtful. The CDR3 consists of 13 residues. Per germline, CDR1 MNHNS and CDR2 SASEGT.

The chain joins TRBV11-2 to TRBJ1-2; 7 bases align to TRBD1. The CDR3 extends over 13 amino acids. J lost 4 bases, V lost 4 bases, and 3 bases had no gene match. The germline V gene encodes CDR1 SGHAT and CDR2 FQNNGV. Here the CDR3 reads CASSYDRVYGYTF. CDR3 in DNA: TGTGCCAGCAGCTACGACAGGGTCTATGGCTACACCTTC.

This clonotype was found many times. The CDR3 is CASSLSGTDSEKLFF. In DNA, the CDR3 is TGTGCCAGCAGCTTAAGTGGGACCGACAGTGAAAAACTGTTTTTT. The rearrangement uses TRBV7-9 and TRBJ1-4; D is possibly TRBD1 (5 bases). The CDR3 loop spans 15 amino acids. V shed 2 bases and J shed 7 bases, with 14 bases lying between them. The germline V gene encodes CDR1 SEHNR and CDR2 FQNEAQ (reference sequence).

The rearrangement uses TRBV28 and TRBJ2-7; D perhaps matches TRBD2 (6 bases). The V and J ends lost 6 bases and 0 bases respectively, with 18 bases between them. This CDR3 spans 16 amino acids. Looked up from germline, CDR1 is MDHEN and CDR2 is SYDVKM. Here the CDR3 DNA reads TGTGCCAGCAGACCGACGGGCGGGATTACCTCCTACGAGCAGTACTTC. It is translated as CASRPTGGITSYEQYF.

CDR3 DNA: TGTGCCAGCAGCGGATCCTCAGGGGTCTCTAACTATGGCTACACCTTC. Protein: CASSGSSGVSNYGYTF. The chain has TRBV7-9 and TRBJ1-2; TRBD1 might be the D (6 bases). The CDR3 loop spans 16 amino acids. V was cut by 5 bases and J by 0 bases, with 16 bases left in between. Germline CDR1 and CDR2: SEHNR and FQNEAQ (reference sequence).

The rearrangement links TRBV4-1 to TRBJ1-1; the D gene is possibly TRBD1 (5 bases). Germline V lookup: CDR1 MGHRA, CDR2 YSYEKL. V was clipped by 7 bases and J by 0 bases, with 18 bases between them. The CDR3 has 16 residues. This CDR3 is CASNPAGTGLNTEAFF. The CDR3, as DNA: TGCGCCAGCAACCCCGCGGGGACCGGGTTGAACACTGAAGCTTTCTTT.